The T cell receptor (beta chain) described here comes from a study of T cell repertoires in cytomegalovirus infection. As for the study in general: Recently identified HLA-C-restricted CMV epitopes and well-studied HLA-B-restricted CMV epitopes were used by the study.

Study results and limitations: Carriers of CMV and the relevant HLA type were discriminated by public TCR beta frequency.

Turning to this clonotype: Its cognate antigen is unknown. A much larger clone differs by one base, so this may be a read error.

Looked up from germline, CDR1 is MNHNY and CDR2 is SVGAGI (reference sequence). The CDR3 is made up of 17 amino acids. One entry per CDR3 protein, called by TCRdb with MiXCR from the reads. This sample carries fewer than 1,000,000 distinct CDR3 sequences, around 32% of them seen once, and the ten largest clones take roughly 13%. The specimen comprised cultured CD8+ T cells from PBMCs, sampled from culture after CMV antigen stimulation. The gene calls are TRBV6-6 and TRBJ2-7; D is unresolved. This TCR was recovered from a human donor in good health (CMV status not recorded). Some clones in this sample may be carry-over from other donors' samples. This chain's CDR3 is CVSSVHGGQWSSYEQYV. The CDR3 bases are TGTGTCAGCAGTGTACATGGTGGCCAGTGGAGCTCCTACGAGCAGTACGTC.